One sample yielded the 2 T cell receptor beta chains listed below, sequenced in a study of cytomegalovirus exposure and HLA in healthy donors. The PCR had 60 Vbeta and 13 Jbeta primers. Sequenced by immunoSEQ multiplex PCR; TCRdb stores in-frame clones only, minus some. Here the sample spans 72,000 or so clones, 70% to 80% being singletons. The specimen sequenced was PBMCs. The origin of the receptors is a man younger than 35 in good health and CMV-seropositive.

CDR3 DNA sequence: TGTGCCTGGAGTTTAGCGGGGGTGAACACCGGGGAGCTGTTTTTT. Protein sequence: CAWSLAGVNTGELFF. The V gene is TRBV30, the J gene TRBJ2-2, with TRBD2 matching 9 bases. V was clipped by 2 bases and J by 1 base; unmatched bases: 2. The CDR3 has 15 residues. Germline-derived CDR1 and CDR2 are GTSNPN and SVGIG (reference sequence).

The genes are TRBV7-9 and TRBJ1-4; 10 positions agree with TRBD1. Germline CDR1 SEHNR, CDR2 FQNEAQ (reference sequence). The CDR3 has 16 residues. V lost 5 bases and J lost 5; bases outside the gene matches: 8. DNA for the CDR3: TGTGCCAGCAGCCCGGGACAGGGGAACGGGAATGAAAAACTGTTTTTT. Its protein is CASSPGQGNGNEKLFF.